A single T cell receptor beta chain is shown here with its context. Unique molecular identifiers were attached to individual cDNA molecules. TCRdb independently ran MiXCR on the 5' RACE reads; one entry per CDR3 protein. The sample lists some 91,000 distinct CDR3 sequences, about 11% occurring once. This specimen belongs to a study of early T cells in non-severe SARS-CoV-2 infection. From germline, CDR1 is SGHTA and CDR2 FQGNSA. The junction had 10 bases not matched to a gene; V was cut back by 2 bases and J by 7 bases. This CDR3 region has 16 residues. The sequence was collected from an adult who was a healthcare worker with PCR-confirmed SARS-CoV-2 infection or an uninfected control (not recorded which). The V gene is TRBV7-2, the J gene TRBJ2-1; 8 nucleotides agree with TRBD2. The input for sequencing was whole blood, taken at baseline. The chain's CDR3 is CASSLNPSGSGNEQFF. For the CDR3, the DNA is TGTGCCAGCAGCTTAAACCCCAGCGGGAGTGGGAATGAGCAGTTCTTC.